These 32 T cell receptor beta chains were all obtained from the same sample, sequenced in a study of cytomegalovirus exposure and HLA in healthy donors. The PCR had 60 Vbeta and 13 Jbeta primers. Here immunoSEQ multiplex PCR was the method, and the copy in TCRdb shows in-frame clones only, minus some. In the table there are around 180,000 clones, less than 75% of which are singletons. Sample: PBMCs. These TCRs come from a girl between 5 and 17 years old in good health and CMV-seronegative.

The chain combines TRBV30 with TRBJ2-3, with 12 nucleotides matching TRBD2. The trim removed 5 bases at V and 4 bases at J, leaving 4 bases unmatched. Germline-derived CDR1 and CDR2 are GTSNPN and SVGIG (reference sequence). This CDR3 contains 14 residues. CDR3 amino acids: CAWETSGGPDTQYF. In DNA, the CDR3 is TGTGCCTGGGAGACTAGCGGGGGTCCAGATACGCAGTATTTT.

V usage is TRBV10-3 and J usage is TRBJ2-1; no reliable D call. This CDR3 spans 13 amino acids. V was cut by 4 bases and J by 0 bases, with 4 bases left in between. Germline-derived CDR1 and CDR2 are ENHRY and SYGVKD. CDR3 sequence reads: CAISGGSYNEQFF. As DNA, the CDR3 is TGTGCCATCAGTGGAGGCTCCTACAATGAGCAGTTCTTC.

This chain connects TRBV15 to TRBJ1-2; TRBD1 might be the D (5 bases). This CDR3 contains 14 residues. The germline V gene has CDR1 LNHNV and CDR2 YYDKDF (reference sequence). V lost 5 bases, J lost 8 bases, and 18 bases lay in between. The CDR3 reads CATSGTGTPPGYTF. Here the CDR3 DNA reads TGTGCCACCAGCGGAACCGGGACTCCCCCAGGCTACACCTTC.

V is TRBV19 and J is TRBJ1-2, with TRBD1 identical over 8 bases. Germline V gene sequence: CDR1 LNHDA, CDR2 SQIVND (reference sequence). The CDR3 is made up of 16 amino acids. The J segment lost 2 bases and the V segment lost 2 bases, leaving 7 bases of the junction unmatched. CDR3 residues: CASSIRTGLVNYGYTF. In nucleotides, the CDR3 is TGTGCCAGTAGTATAAGGACAGGGCTTGTCAACTATGGCTACACCTTC.

This clone was seen just once. V gene TRBV29-1 combines with J gene TRBJ1-2, with 11 positions matching TRBD1. V was clipped by 7 bases and J by 5 bases; unmatched bases: 6. The CDR3 has 13 amino acids. The germline V gene encodes CDR1 SQVTM and CDR2 ANQGSEA. The CDR3 protein is CSAGQGARYGYTF. In DNA, the CDR3 is TGCAGCGCCGGACAGGGGGCTCGATATGGCTACACCTTC.

The V gene is TRBV7-8, the J gene TRBJ2-7, with a tentative D call TRBD1 (5 bases). Germline V lookup: CDR1 SGHVS, CDR2 FQNEAQ. The CDR3 is 15 amino acids. Between the trimmed V and J ends, which lost 3 bases and 6 bases, there was a span of 18 bases. CDR3 region: CASSFWTLEGGEQYF. For the CDR3, the DNA is TGTGCCAGCAGCTTTTGGACACTCGAAGGTGGCGAGCAGTACTTC. Using reference TRBV7-8 and TRBJ2-7 for the parts outside the CDR3, the full variable domain is GAGVSQSPRYKVAKRGQDVALRCDPISGHVSLFWYQQALGQGPEFLTYFQNEAQLDKSGLPSDRFFAERPEGSVSTLKIQRTQQEDSAVYLCASSFWTLEGGEQYFGPGTRLTVT.

This chain joins TRBV5-1 and TRBJ2-5; 13 bases are shared with TRBD2. With 6 bases clipped from V and 4 bases from J, the junction kept 6 bases outside the gene matches. This CDR3 region has 15 residues. Germline V gene lookup returns CDR1 SGHRS and CDR2 YFSETQ. DNA for the CDR3: TGCGCCAGCACCGGCAGGACTAGCGGGGGAGAGACCCAGTACTTC. It yields the protein CASTGRTSGGETQYF. The variable domain in full, with the rest retrieved from reference TRBV5-1 and TRBJ2-5, is KAGVTQTPRYLIKTRGQQVTLSCSPISGHRSVSWYQQTPGQGLQFLFEYFSETQRNKGNFPGRFSGRQFSNSRSEMNVSTLELGDSALYLCASTGRTSGGETQYFGPGTRLLVL.

The chain couples TRBV25-1 to TRBJ2-7, with a weak D call TRBD1 (6 bases). V dropped 3 bases and J dropped 3 bases, with 18 bases sitting between them. Germline V CDR1 and CDR2: MGHDK, SYGVNS. The CDR3 totals 16 residues. CDR3 residues: CASSDLGLQGFYEQYF. CDR3 bases: TGTGCCAGCAGTGATCTAGGGTTACAGGGTTTCTACGAGCAGTACTTC.

The chain employs TRBV7-3 and TRBJ1-5, with D possibly matching TRBD1 (5 bases). CDR1 is SGHTA and CDR2 is FQGTGA in the germline V gene. The CDR3 covers 18 residues. V lost 7 bases to trimming and J lost 3 bases, with 25 bases between them. The CDR3 sequence: CASTQKKGDSTYNQPQHF. CDR3 coding DNA: TGTGCCAGCACCCAAAAAAAGGGTGACAGTACCTACAATCAGCCCCAGCATTTT.

The CDR3 DNA sequence: TGTGCCAGCAGTGAAGCGGGGGGGCCCGGTGAGACCCAGTACTTC. This gives the protein CASSEAGGPGETQYF. The J gene is TRBJ2-5, the V gene TRBV25-1; 9 bases are a match to TRBD2. Looked up from germline, CDR1 is MGHDK and CDR2 is SYGVNS. The CDR3 runs to 15 residues. The junction had 6 bases not matched to a gene; V was cut back by 2 bases and J by 5 bases.

This chain joins TRBV27 and TRBJ1-1, with 8 bases aligning to TRBD1. This CDR3 is built from 14 residues. The germline gives CDR1 MNHEY, CDR2 SMNVEV (reference sequence). V was clipped by 5 bases and J by 7 bases; unmatched bases: 9. The CDR3 DNA is TGTGCCAGCAGTCCCCAGGACAGGGTGGGTGAAGCTTTCTTT. Translated, it gives CASSPQDRVGEAFF.

This chain links TRBV13 with TRBJ2-3; TRBD1 matches 8 bases. J lost 4 bases, V lost 5 bases, and 5 bases had no gene match. There are 14 residues in the CDR3. Germline V CDR1 and CDR2: PRHDT, FYEKMQ (reference sequence). In DNA, the CDR3 is TGTGCCAGCAGCACCCGGACAGGGCCAGATACGCAGTATTTT. Protein sequence: CASSTRTGPDTQYF.

The chain has TRBV7-9 and TRBJ2-1; TRBD2 matches at 7 bases. After removal of 9 bases from V and 3 bases from J, the junction contained 2 bases not matched to a gene. This CDR3 region has 12 residues. Germline assignment: CDR1 SEHNR and CDR2 FQNEAQ (reference sequence). CDR3 amino acids: CASGGGYNEQFF. The CDR3 DNA reads TGTGCCAGTGGCGGGGGCTACAATGAGCAGTTCTTC.

This chain uses TRBV7-9 with TRBJ2-7; 9 bases agree with TRBD2. The CDR3 loop spans 14 amino acids. The germline gives CDR1 SEHNR, CDR2 FQNEAQ (reference sequence). V shed 6 bases, J shed 4 bases, and the junction held 7 bases outside the gene matches. The CDR3 sequence: CASRDDLAGYEQYF. In nucleotides, the CDR3 is TGTGCCAGCAGAGACGATCTAGCGGGGTACGAGCAGTACTTC.

The chain combines TRBV7-8 with TRBJ1-3; D not resolved. The CDR3 runs to 16 residues. V dropped 1 base and J dropped 0 bases, with 10 bases sitting between them. Germline V gene sequence: CDR1 SGHVS, CDR2 FQNEAQ. CDR3 DNA sequence: TGTGCCAGCAGCTTAGGGCGTGGCGGCTCTGGAAACACCATATATTTT. As protein: CASSLGRGGSGNTIYF.

The count of this clone is one. The CDR3 sequence: CAISGTGDTEAFF. CDR3 sequence (DNA): TGTGCCATCAGTGGGACAGGTGACACTGAAGCTTTCTTT. The chain employs TRBV10-3 and TRBJ1-1, with 7 bases identical to TRBD1. Trimming took 4 bases from V and 3 from J; bases not matched to a gene: 2. This CDR3 has 13 amino acids. Germline V gene sequence: CDR1 ENHRY, CDR2 SYGVKD.

The rearrangement uses TRBV11-2 and TRBJ1-2; no clear D gene. V lost 0 bases, J lost 5 bases, and 19 bases lay in between. The CDR3 has 17 amino acids. CDR1 SGHAT and CDR2 FQNNGV come from the germline V gene. The CDR3 protein is CASSLDPPTGLSYGYTF. In DNA, the CDR3 is TGTGCCAGCAGCTTAGACCCTCCTACCGGACTTTCGTATGGCTACACCTTC.

This clone has just one count. V gene TRBV15 combines with J gene TRBJ1-2; no reliable D call. The CDR3 runs to 12 residues. The germline V and J ends were trimmed by 0 bases and 7 bases, with 6 bases remaining between them. Germline assignment: CDR1 LNHNV and CDR2 YYDKDF (reference sequence). CDR3 loop: CATSRDLRGYTF. The DNA of the CDR3 is TGTGCCACCAGCAGAGATCTCCGTGGCTACACCTTC. Full variable domain (remainder filled in from reference TRBV15 and TRBJ1-2): DAMVIQNPRYQVTQFGKPVTLSCSQTLNHNVMYWYQQKSSQAPKLLFHYYDKDFNNEADTPDNFQSRRPNTSFCFLDIRSPGLGDTAMYLCATSRDLRGYTFGSGTRLTVV.

The chain carries TRBV5-1 and TRBJ2-7; D may be TRBD1 (6 bases). V dropped 4 bases and J dropped 0 bases, with 23 bases sitting between them. Germline V lookup: CDR1 SGHRS, CDR2 YFSETQ. The CDR3 has 18 amino acids. The CDR3 DNA reads as TGCGCCAGCAGCCCCCATCTTGGAGGCAGGGGAATCTCCTACGAGCAGTACTTC. Protein sequence: CASSPHLGGRGISYEQYF.

This chain links TRBV29-1 with TRBJ2-5, with a possible D match to TRBD1 (5 bases). Trimming took 6 bases from V and 4 from J, leaving 18 bases between them. The CDR3 consists of 14 residues. Germline V lookup: CDR1 SQVTM, CDR2 ANQGSEA. CDR3 bases: TGCAGCGTCAAGGGGCAGGAGCTGTCAGAGACCCAGTACTTC. Translating it yields CSVKGQELSETQYF.

V is TRBV6-5 and J is TRBJ2-3; TRBD1 agrees at 7 bases. The CDR3 runs to 11 residues. The germline gives CDR1 MNHEY, CDR2 SVGAGI. V was clipped by 4 bases and J by 9 bases; unmatched bases: 1. Written as DNA, the CDR3 is TGTGCCAGCAGTTCGGGACAGACGCAGTATTTT. Amino acids: CASSSGQTQYF.

The J gene is TRBJ1-2, the V gene TRBV10-3; maybe TRBD1 (6 bases). The CDR3 is 14 residues long. V lost 7 bases to trimming and J lost 0 bases, with 12 bases between them. Germline assignment: CDR1 ENHRY and CDR2 SYGVKD. Here the CDR3 DNA reads TGTGCCATCACCCGGGACACCACTAACTATGGCTACACCTTC. Its translation is CAITRDTTNYGYTF.

The chain is built from TRBV10-3 and TRBJ2-7; TRBD1 matches at 7 bases. The ends lost 4 bases at V and 3 bases at J; junction bases unmatched: 6. This CDR3 comprises 14 residues. Germline CDR1 is ENHRY and CDR2 is SYGVKD. The CDR3 region is CAISGTGDLYEQYF. Written as DNA, the CDR3 is TGTGCCATCAGTGGCACAGGGGACCTCTACGAGCAGTACTTC.

Remarks on this clone: The identical CDR3 is also encoded by other nucleotide sequences in the sample. The chain employs TRBV5-1 and TRBJ1-5, with unresolved D. From germline, CDR1 is SGHRS and CDR2 YFSETQ. Trimming removed 0 bases at V and 4 bases at J, with 5 bases between. CDR3 length: 13 residues. The DNA of the CDR3 is TGCGCCAGCAGCTTGGACGGGAATCAGCCCCAGCATTTT. Translated: CASSLDGNQPQHF.

This clone occurred a few times. The rearrangement links TRBV15 to TRBJ2-3; 8 positions match TRBD2. This CDR3 has 16 residues. Germline CDR1 LNHNV, CDR2 YYDKDF (reference sequence). Trimming removed 0 bases from V and 1 base from J; junction bases left unmatched: 3. The CDR3 DNA follows: TGTGCCACCAGCAGAGATCAAGCGGGGGGCACAGATACGCAGTATTTT. Amino acid sequence: CATSRDQAGGTDTQYF.

In its sample, this clone was seen once. The chain links TRBV27 to TRBJ1-1, with D possibly being TRBD1 (6 bases). The CDR3 consists of 14 residues. The V end lost 10 bases, the J end lost 0 bases, and 15 bases lay between the germline ends. CDR1 is MNHEY, CDR2 SMNVEV, per germline (reference sequence). The CDR3 loop reads CATRGGWMNTEAFF. The CDR3, as DNA: TGTGCCACCCGCGGGGGCTGGATGAACACTGAAGCTTTCTTT.

The chain employs TRBV5-6 and TRBJ2-1; D not certain. Germline CDR1 reads SGHDT; CDR2 reads YYEEEE. The CDR3 runs to 13 residues. Between the trimmed V and J ends, which lost 6 bases and 11 bases, there was a span of 18 bases. Here the CDR3 DNA reads TGTGCCAGCAACCCTAGAAGCTCAGCAAAGCAGTTCTTC. Residues: CASNPRSSAKQFF.

The chain is built from TRBV6-5 and TRBJ2-7; TRBD2 matches 12 bases. This CDR3 region has 16 residues. The junction had 6 bases not matched to a gene; V was cut back by 2 bases and J by 4 bases. Germline V gives CDR1 MNHEY, CDR2 SVGAGI. CDR3 nucleotide sequence: TGTGCCAGCAGTTACGGGCTAGCGGGGGGGAATTACGAGCAGTACTTC. Amino acid sequence: CASSYGLAGGNYEQYF.

V is TRBV11-2 and J is TRBJ1-6; no firm D call. The germline V gene has CDR1 SGHAT and CDR2 FQNNGV. Trimming pared 0 bases from V and 6 bases from J, leaving 9 bases between. CDR3 size: 15 residues. CDR3 sequence: CASSLEMETNSPLHF. The CDR3 region has the DNA TGTGCCAGCAGCTTAGAGATGGAGACTAATTCACCCCTCCACTTT. The full variable domain, in which reference TRBV11-2 and TRBJ1-6 provide the parts outside the CDR3, is EAGVAQSPRYKIIEKRQSVAFWCNPISGHATLYWYQQILGQGPKLLIQFQNNGVVDDSQLPKDRFSAERLKGVDSTLKIQPAKLEDSAVYLCASSLEMETNSPLHFGNGTRLTVT.

CDR3 coding DNA: TGTGCCAGCAGCTTAGAGCTTCAGGCCCTCTTGTATGGCTACACCTTC. Translating gives CASSLELQALLYGYTF. This chain joins TRBV7-9 and TRBJ1-2; D is undetermined. This CDR3 has 16 residues. The germline V and J ends were trimmed by 1 base and 5 bases, with 17 bases remaining between them. Per germline, CDR1 SEHNR and CDR2 FQNEAQ (reference sequence).

The V gene is TRBV5-6, the J gene TRBJ1-2; perhaps TRBD1 as D (6 bases). Trimming took 4 bases from V and 6 from J, leaving 19 bases between them. The V gene's germline CDR1 is SGHDT and CDR2 YYEEEE. The CDR3 covers 15 residues. The CDR3 region has the DNA TGTGCCAGCAGCACGGGACACAGGGTAGGAGATGGCTACACCTTC. Its translation is CASSTGHRVGDGYTF.

Concerning this clone itself: Its ends do not fully match the called genes, so a read error is possible. V usage is TRBV2 and J usage is TRBJ1-3, with TRBD1 matching over 7 bases. The germline V gene encodes CDR1 SNHLY and CDR2 FYNNEI. This CDR3 region has 14 residues. CDR3 in DNA: TGTGCCAGCAGCGAAGACAGGGTTGGAAACACCATATATTTT. This gives the protein CASSEDRVGNTIYF. Looking up the rest from reference TRBV2 and TRBJ1-3 gives the full variable domain: EPEVTQTPSHQVTQMGQEVILRCVPISNHLYFYWYRQILGQKVEFLVSFYNNEISEKSEIFDDQFSVERPDGSNFTLKIRSTKLEDSAMYFCASSEDRVGNTIYFGEGSWLTVV.